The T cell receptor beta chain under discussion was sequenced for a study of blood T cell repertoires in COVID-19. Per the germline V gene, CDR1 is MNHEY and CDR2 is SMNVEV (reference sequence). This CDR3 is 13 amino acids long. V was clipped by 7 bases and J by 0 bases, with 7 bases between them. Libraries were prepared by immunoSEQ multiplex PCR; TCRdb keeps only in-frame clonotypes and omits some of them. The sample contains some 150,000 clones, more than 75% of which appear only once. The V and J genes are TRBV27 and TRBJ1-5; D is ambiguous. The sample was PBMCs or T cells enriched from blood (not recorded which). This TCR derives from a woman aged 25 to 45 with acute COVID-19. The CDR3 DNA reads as TGTGCCAGCACCGCCTATAGCAATCAGCCCCAGCATTTT. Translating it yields CASTAYSNQPQHF.